This TCR beta chain comes out of a study of blood T cell repertoires in COVID-19. Study as a whole: From T cells, B-cell-depleted T cells, or PBMCs came the material, which was cDNA or gDNA.

This CDR3 contains 15 residues. V lost 1 base to trimming and J lost 3 bases, with 11 bases between them. Germline assignment: CDR1 SGDLS and CDR2 YYNGEE. This clone was seen only once. Study processing details: Amplification of reference gene primers was used by the study to estimate nucleated cell counts. The table came from immunoSEQ multiplex PCR; TCRdb's copy has only in-frame clones and leaves some out. That table is the source of V, J and clone size, and D and trimming were worked out from the DNA. Of about 190,000 clones detected, around 80% appear once; the ten largest clones hold roughly 12%.

Sequences were obtained from peripheral blood. V and J are TRBV9 and TRBJ1-5; tentative D call: TRBD1 (5 bases). The clonotype originates from a woman in her fifties or sixties with acute or convalescent COVID-19. CDR3 residues: CASSVWGGTNQPQHF. Written as DNA, the CDR3 is TGTGCCAGCAGCGTATGGGGAGGGACCAATCAGCCCCAGCATTTT.